This is a list of T cell receptor beta chains from one sample in a study of T cells in localized non-small cell lung cancer. The repertoire was sequenced with immunoSEQ multiplex PCR; TCRdb's copy has only in-frame clones and lacks some. The table lists more than 30,000 clones, approximately 85% of them singletons. The sample here was peripheral blood mononuclear cells, taken before any cancer treatment. These receptors came from a woman between 35 and 70 years old with stage III lung adenocarcinoma. CDR3s include the opening cysteine and the closing phenylalanine or tryptophan. A D gene is named only where the DNA matches it firmly. Clone size is shown for a subset of rows, as once, few, many or a class of expanded clone.

D gene,clone size,CDR3 length,V gene,J gene,CDR3 protein,CDR3 DNA
TRBD2,NA,19,TRBV28,TRBJ2-3,CASSPIRLAGGVVADTQYF,TGTGCCAGCAGCCCAATTAGACTAGCGGGGGGGGTAGTCGCAGATACGCAGTATTTT
TRBD2,NA,15,TRBV27,TRBJ2-1,CASSLRTSGHNEQFF,TGTGCCAGCAGTTTAAGGACTAGCGGCCATAATGAGCAGTTCTTC
TRBD1,NA,15,TRBV5-4,TRBJ1-2,CASRSDRDIIGGYTF,TGTGCCAGCAGATCCGACAGGGACATTATAGGCGGCTACACCTTC
TRBD1,NA,15,TRBV9,TRBJ2-7,CASSVEQGITYEQYF,TGTGCCAGCAGCGTAGAACAGGGGATTACCTACGAGCAGTACTTC
NA,few,13,TRBV2,TRBJ1-1,CASRTDTNTEAFF,TGTGCCAGCAGGACCGACACGAACACTGAAGCTTTCTTT
TRBD2,NA,16,TRBV6-4,TRBJ2-3,CASSEGGTSGSDTQYF,TGTGCCAGCAGCGAGGGTGGGACTAGCGGATCAGATACGCAGTATTTT
NA,NA,16,TRBV5-6,TRBJ1-1,CASSLVDSGVGTEAFF,TGTGCCAGCAGCTTGGTAGATTCAGGGGTAGGAACTGAAGCTTTCTTT
TRBD2,few,16,TRBV7-3,TRBJ2-1,CASSLLASGTYNEQFF,TGTGCCAGCAGCCTCCTGGCTAGCGGAACCTACAATGAGCAGTTCTTC
NA,NA,12,TRBV4-3,TRBJ2-1,CASAGGPGEQFF,TGCGCCAGCGCAGGGGGGCCCGGGGAGCAGTTCTTC
NA,NA,18,TRBV15,TRBJ2-6,CATSKSGSVTKSGQRPDF,TGTGCCACCAGCAAGTCGGGAAGTGTGACAAAGTCGGGCCAACGTCCTGACTTC
NA,NA,13,TRBV7-3,TRBJ2-7,CASSLLSWTEQYF,TGTGCCAGCAGCTTACTGTCATGGACCGAGCAGTACTTC
NA,NA,13,TRBV6-5,TRBJ2-7,CASTQGLASEQYF,TGTGCCAGCACTCAAGGGCTAGCGAGCGAGCAGTACTTC
TRBD1,NA,13,TRBV5-1,TRBJ1-2,CASSMDRRYGYTF,TGCGCCAGCAGCATGGACAGGAGATATGGCTACACCTTC
NA,NA,15,TRBV28,TRBJ2-2,CASSFGGGWAGELFF,TGTGCCAGCAGTTTCGGGGGAGGCTGGGCCGGGGAGCTGTTTTTT
NA,NA,15,TRBV21-1,TRBJ2-5,CASSASQGVQETQYF,TGTGCCAGCAGCGCATCACAGGGGGTCCAAGAGACCCAGTACTTC
TRBD1,once,17,TRBV6-1,TRBJ2-7,CASSEEGPGQGIYEQYF,TGTGCCAGCAGTGAAGAGGGGCCGGGACAGGGAATCTACGAGCAGTACTTC
NA,NA,14,TRBV7-9,TRBJ2-3,CASRGGVVTDTQYF,TGTGCCAGTCGTGGAGGGGTGGTAACAGATACGCAGTATTTT
TRBD1,NA,15,TRBV27,TRBJ1-6,CASSPWDRGDSPLHF,TGTGCCAGCAGTCCCTGGGACAGGGGGGATTCACCCCTCCACTTT
NA,NA,14,TRBV28,TRBJ1-6,CASSLRGVWAPLHF,TGTGCCAGCAGTTTACGTGGGGTGTGGGCACCCCTCCACTTT
NA,NA,12,TRBV29-1,TRBJ2-3,CSVELSTDTQYF,TGCAGCGTTGAGCTAAGCACAGATACGCAGTATTTT
NA,NA,11,TRBV20-1,TRBJ2-5,CSARDLETQYF,TGCAGTGCTAGAGATCTTGAGACCCAGTACTTC
NA,NA,14,TRBV6-5,TRBJ2-7,CASSYTGQIYEQYF,TGTGCCAGCAGTTACACAGGGCAGATCTACGAGCAGTACTTC
TRBD1,NA,15,TRBV2,TRBJ1-6,CASSSDQTGNSPLHF,TGTGCCAGCAGCTCCGATCAGACAGGGAATTCACCCCTCCACTTT
NA,NA,15,TRBV7-9,TRBJ2-1,CASSPEDLIYNEQFF,TGTGCCAGCAGCCCCGAGGACCTGATCTACAATGAGCAGTTCTTC
TRBD2,NA,16,TRBV7-9,TRBJ2-7,CASSLRGAGGFYEQYF,TGTGCCAGCAGCCTTCGAGGGGCGGGAGGGTTCTACGAGCAGTACTTC
NA,NA,17,TRBV15,TRBJ1-6,CATSGTKGGPYNSPLHF,TGTGCCACCAGCGGAACGAAGGGGGGTCCTTATAATTCACCCCTCCACTTT
TRBD2,NA,16,TRBV5-4,TRBJ2-3,CASSPPGAGDTDTQYF,TGTGCCAGCAGTCCCCCCGGAGCGGGGGACACAGATACGCAGTATTTT
NA,NA,11,TRBV6-1,TRBJ2-5,CASSLTGPRYF,TGTGCCAGCAGTCTTACAGGGCCGCGGTACTTC
TRBD1,NA,16,TRBV5-8,TRBJ2-2,CASSLVLDRSTGELFF,TGTGCCAGCAGCTTGGTCCTGGACAGGTCAACCGGGGAGCTGTTTTTT
TRBD1,NA,18,TRBV27,TRBJ1-3,CASSSQLTGTRSGNTIYF,TGTGCCAGCAGTTCCCAGTTGACAGGGACCCGCTCTGGAAACACCATATATTTT
NA,NA,14,TRBV5-4,TRBJ2-3,CASSATSSADTQYF,TGTGCCAGCAGCGCGACCAGCAGCGCAGATACGCAGTATTTT
TRBD1,NA,14,TRBV4-3,TRBJ2-7,CASSQVIGGDEQYF,TGCGCCAGCAGCCAAGTTATAGGGGGCGACGAGCAGTACTTC
NA,NA,12,TRBV19,TRBJ1-5,CASSPQGQPQHF,TGTGCCAGTAGTCCTCAGGGCCAGCCCCAGCATTTT